What follows are 10 T cell receptor beta chains derived from one specimen sequenced in a study of identical twins. In TCRdb, the 5' RACE reads were re-called with MiXCR into one record per CDR3 protein. The table has some 210,000 distinct CDR3 sequences, approximately 15% seen once. This same sample was also taken into another study, of T cells expressing NK-cell markers.

The material sequenced was CD8+ T cells sorted from blood. The receptors shown here come from a woman aged 18-29 years in good health.

This clonotype was counted only a few times. The rearrangement joins TRBV20-1 to TRBJ2-7, with 16 bases identical to TRBD2. The trim removed 3 bases at V and 3 bases at J, leaving 2 bases unmatched. Germline assignment: CDR1 DFQATT and CDR2 SNEGSKA (reference sequence). CDR3 length: 15 amino acids. CDR3 protein: CSASGTSGRVYEQYF. The CDR3 region has the DNA TGCAGTGCTAGCGGGACTAGCGGGAGGGTCTACGAGCAGTACTTC.

The rearrangement joins TRBV7-8 to TRBJ2-2, with 10 bases matching TRBD1. J was trimmed by 3 bases and V by 5 bases; bases with no gene match: 15. CDR3 length: 19 residues. In germline, CDR1 is SGHVS, CDR2 FQNEAQ. CDR3 protein: CASSPNRGTGVLDTGELFF. CDR3 DNA sequence: TGTGCCAGCAGCCCCAACCGAGGGACAGGGGTTTTGGACACCGGGGAGCTGTTTTTT.

The sample holds a few counts of this clonotype. V is TRBV13 and J is TRBJ2-4, with D uncertain. V was trimmed by 7 bases and J by 6 bases, leaving 13 bases between them. This CDR3 is 13 amino acids long. In germline, CDR1 is PRHDT, CDR2 FYEKMQ (reference sequence). CDR3: CASMPLVGNIQYF. The CDR3 nucleotides read TGTGCCAGCATGCCGCTAGTTGGAAACATTCAGTACTTC. The full variable domain, completed using reference TRBV13 and TRBJ2-4, is AAGVIQSPRHLIKEKRETATLKCYPIPRHDTVYWYQQGPGQDPQFLISFYEKMQSDKGSIPDRFSAQQFSDYHSELNMSSLELGDSALYFCASMPLVGNIQYFGAGTRLSVL.

A few counts support this clonotype. The V gene is TRBV6-5, the J gene TRBJ1-1; a possible D gene is TRBD1 (5 bases). This CDR3 is 15 amino acids long. Germline CDR1 and CDR2: MNHEY and SVGAGI. Trimming took 2 bases from V and 3 from J, leaving 13 bases between them. The CDR3 is CASSYREGLDTEAFF. In nucleotides, the CDR3 is TGTGCCAGCAGTTACCGCGAGGGGCTGGACACTGAAGCTTTCTTT.

This clonotype came up a few times. V and J are TRBV5-6 and TRBJ2-1; D not resolved. V was shortened by 2 bases and J by 6 bases, with 9 bases between the two germline ends. The CDR3 consists of 13 residues. Germline CDR1 reads SGHDT; CDR2 reads YYEEEE. The CDR3 is CASSFPRANEQFF. CDR3 DNA sequence: TGTGCCAGCAGCTTTCCCCGGGCCAATGAGCAGTTCTTC. The complete variable domain, with remaining parts taken from reference TRBV5-6 and TRBJ2-1, reads DAGVTQSPTHLIKTRGQQVTLRCSPKSGHDTVSWYQQALGQGPQFIFQYYEEEERQRGNFPDRFSGHQFPNYSSELNVNALLLGDSALYLCASSFPRANEQFFGPGTRLTVL.

The chain is built from TRBV4-3 and TRBJ1-2; D unresolved. Germline CDR1 LGHNA, CDR2 YSLEER. Trimming removed 0 bases at V and 0 bases at J, with 8 bases between. This CDR3 has 15 residues. CDR3: CASSQDRRTNYGYTF. CDR3 bases: TGCGCCAGCAGCCAAGATCGGAGAACTAACTATGGCTACACCTTC.

This clonotype was picked up a small number of times. As DNA, the CDR3 is TGTGCCAGCAGCTCTGGGTCGGGGGATACGCAGTATTTT. Amino acid sequence: CASSSGSGDTQYF. The J gene is TRBJ2-3, the V gene TRBV5-6; tentative D call: TRBD2 (5 bases). The germline V and J ends were trimmed by 3 bases and 6 bases, with 11 bases remaining between them. CDR3 length equals 13 residues. CDR1 is SGHDT, CDR2 YYEEEE, per germline.

The chain has TRBV5-1 and TRBJ2-1; 9 bases line up with TRBD1. Germline assignment: CDR1 SGHRS and CDR2 YFSETQ. This CDR3 has 16 residues. J lost 6 bases, V lost 4 bases, and 11 bases had no gene match. CDR3 DNA: TGCGCCAGCAGCGGACCGGGACAGGGCCAATTCAATGAGCAGTTCTTC. Its protein is CASSGPGQGQFNEQFF.

The chain uses TRBV10-2 and TRBJ2-1; 16 bases agree with TRBD2. Germline loops: CDR1 WSHSY, CDR2 SAAADI. With 6 bases clipped from V and 14 bases from J, the junction kept 4 bases outside the gene matches. The CDR3 extends over 13 amino acids. In nucleotides, the CDR3 is TGCGCCAGCAGCACCGGGACTAGCGGGGGGGAGTTCTTC. It codes for CASSTGTSGGEFF.

This chain joins TRBV7-7 and TRBJ2-1, with 10 positions matching TRBD2. V was clipped by 1 base and J by 9 bases; unmatched bases: 15. Germline CDR1 is SSHAT and CDR2 is FNYEAQ (reference sequence). The CDR3 is made up of 18 amino acids. The CDR3 here is CASSLEPLAGSFYVEQFF. DNA of the CDR3: TGTGCCAGCAGCTTAGAACCACTAGCGGGAAGCTTTTACGTTGAGCAGTTCTTC.